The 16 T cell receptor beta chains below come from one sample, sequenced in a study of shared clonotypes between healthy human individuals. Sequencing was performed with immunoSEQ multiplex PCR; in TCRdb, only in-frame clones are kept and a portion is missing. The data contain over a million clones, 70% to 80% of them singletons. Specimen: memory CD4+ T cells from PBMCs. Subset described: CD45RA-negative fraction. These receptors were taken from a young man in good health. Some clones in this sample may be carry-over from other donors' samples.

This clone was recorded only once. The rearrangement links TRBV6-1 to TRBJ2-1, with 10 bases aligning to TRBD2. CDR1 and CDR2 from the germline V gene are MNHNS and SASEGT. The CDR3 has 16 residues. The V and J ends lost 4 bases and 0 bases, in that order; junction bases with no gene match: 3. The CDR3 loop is CASSASSGSSYNEQFF. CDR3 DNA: TGTGCCAGCAGTGCATCTAGCGGGAGCTCCTACAATGAGCAGTTCTTC.

The CDR3 bases are TGTGCTTTGGACAGGGGGCGAATTTACGAGCAGTACTTC. It yields the protein CALDRGRIYEQYF. The rearrangement links TRBV30 to TRBJ2-7, with TRBD1 identical over 11 bases. The CDR3 runs 13 residues. CDR1 and CDR2 from the germline V gene are GTSNPN and SVGIG (reference sequence).

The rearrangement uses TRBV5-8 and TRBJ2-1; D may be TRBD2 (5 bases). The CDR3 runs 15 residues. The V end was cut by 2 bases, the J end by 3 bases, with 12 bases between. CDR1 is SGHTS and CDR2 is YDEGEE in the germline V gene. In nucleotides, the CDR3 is TGTGCCAGCAGCTTTCGGGGAATGAACTACAATGAGCAGTTCTTC. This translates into CASSFRGMNYNEQFF.

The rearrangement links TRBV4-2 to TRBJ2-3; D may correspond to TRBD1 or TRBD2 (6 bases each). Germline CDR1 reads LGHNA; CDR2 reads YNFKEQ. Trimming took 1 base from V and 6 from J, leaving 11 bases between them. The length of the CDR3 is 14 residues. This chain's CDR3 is CASSQGGAQDTQYF. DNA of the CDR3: TGTGCCAGCAGCCAAGGGGGGGCACAGGATACGCAGTATTTT.

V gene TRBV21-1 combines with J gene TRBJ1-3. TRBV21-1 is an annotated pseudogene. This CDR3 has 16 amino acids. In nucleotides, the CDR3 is TGTGCCAGCAGCGGCGGAATAGCTACAACCACGAAACACCATATATTT. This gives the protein CASSGGIATTTKHHIF.

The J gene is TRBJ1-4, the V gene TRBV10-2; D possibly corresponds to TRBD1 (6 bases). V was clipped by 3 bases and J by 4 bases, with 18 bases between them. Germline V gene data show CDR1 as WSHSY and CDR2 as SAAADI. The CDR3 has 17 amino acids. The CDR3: CASSDLNPGARNEKLFF. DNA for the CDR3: TGCGCCAGCAGTGACCTTAACCCAGGGGCACGTAATGAAAAACTGTTTTTT.

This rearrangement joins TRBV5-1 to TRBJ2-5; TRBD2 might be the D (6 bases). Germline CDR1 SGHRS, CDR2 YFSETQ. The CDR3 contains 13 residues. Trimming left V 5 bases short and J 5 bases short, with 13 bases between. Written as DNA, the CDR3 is TGCGCCAGCAGGGCGGGGCCCCGGGAGACCCAGTACTTC. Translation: CASRAGPRETQYF.

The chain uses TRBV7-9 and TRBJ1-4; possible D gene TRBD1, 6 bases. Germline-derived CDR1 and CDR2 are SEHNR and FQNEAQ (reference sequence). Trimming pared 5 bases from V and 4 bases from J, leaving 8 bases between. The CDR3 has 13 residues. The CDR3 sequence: CASSPDSNEKLFF. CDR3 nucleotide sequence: TGTGCCAGCAGCCCGGACAGTAATGAAAAACTGTTTTTT.

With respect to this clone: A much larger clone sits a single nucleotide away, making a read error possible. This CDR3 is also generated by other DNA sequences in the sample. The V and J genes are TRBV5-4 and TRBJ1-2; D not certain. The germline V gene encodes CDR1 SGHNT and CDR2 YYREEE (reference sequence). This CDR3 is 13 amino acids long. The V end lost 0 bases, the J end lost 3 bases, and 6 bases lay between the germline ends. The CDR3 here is CASSLGGDYGYTF. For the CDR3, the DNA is TGTGCCAGCAGCTTGGGAGGAGACTATGGCTACACCTTC.

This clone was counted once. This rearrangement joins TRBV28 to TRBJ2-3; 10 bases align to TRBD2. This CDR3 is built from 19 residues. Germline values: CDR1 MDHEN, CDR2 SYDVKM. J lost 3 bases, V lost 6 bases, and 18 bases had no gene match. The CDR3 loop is CASRTQGRQAGGVTDTQYF. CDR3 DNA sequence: TGTGCCAGCAGGACACAGGGGCGACAAGCGGGAGGGGTGACAGATACGCAGTATTTT.

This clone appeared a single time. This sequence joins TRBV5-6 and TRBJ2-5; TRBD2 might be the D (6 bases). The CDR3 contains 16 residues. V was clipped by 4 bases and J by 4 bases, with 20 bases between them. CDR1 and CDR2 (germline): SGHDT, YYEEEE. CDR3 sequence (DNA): TGTGCCAGCAGCGTCCCCGGGGCCCTGGGGGGAGAGACCCAGTACTTC. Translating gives CASSVPGALGGETQYF. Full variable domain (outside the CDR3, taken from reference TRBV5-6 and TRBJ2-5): DAGVTQSPTHLIKTRGQQVTLRCSPKSGHDTVSWYQQALGQGPQFIFQYYEEEERQRGNFPDRFSGHQFPNYSSELNVNALLLGDSALYLCASSVPGALGGETQYFGPGTRLLVL.

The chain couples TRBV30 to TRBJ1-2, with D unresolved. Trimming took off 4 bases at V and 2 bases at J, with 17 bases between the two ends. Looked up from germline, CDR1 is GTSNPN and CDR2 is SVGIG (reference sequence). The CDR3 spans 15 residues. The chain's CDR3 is CAWNPDRGGNYGYTF. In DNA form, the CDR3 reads TGTGCCTGGAACCCCGACCGAGGAGGGAACTATGGCTACACCTTC.

The CDR3 DNA sequence: TGCGCCAGCAGCCAGGGACAGGGGTACAATGAGCAGTTCTTC. Translating it yields CASSQGQGYNEQFF. The chain is built from TRBV5-1 and TRBJ2-1, with 10 nucleotides matching TRBD1. Germline CDR1 reads SGHRS; CDR2 reads YFSETQ. V lost 4 bases and J lost 4; bases outside the gene matches: 2. This CDR3 has 14 amino acids.

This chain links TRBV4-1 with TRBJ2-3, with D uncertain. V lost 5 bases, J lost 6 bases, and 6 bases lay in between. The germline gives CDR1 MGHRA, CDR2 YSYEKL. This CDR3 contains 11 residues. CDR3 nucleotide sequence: TGCGCCAGCAGCATGTCGGATACGCAGTATTTT. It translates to CASSMSDTQYF.

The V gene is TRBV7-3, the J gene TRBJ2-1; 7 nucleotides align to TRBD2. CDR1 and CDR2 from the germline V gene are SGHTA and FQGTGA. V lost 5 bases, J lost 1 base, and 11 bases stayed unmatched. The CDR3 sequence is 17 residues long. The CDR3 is CASSRSGGSTSYNEQFF. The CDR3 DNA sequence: TGTGCCAGCAGCCGTAGCGGCGGGAGCACTTCCTACAATGAGCAGTTCTTC.

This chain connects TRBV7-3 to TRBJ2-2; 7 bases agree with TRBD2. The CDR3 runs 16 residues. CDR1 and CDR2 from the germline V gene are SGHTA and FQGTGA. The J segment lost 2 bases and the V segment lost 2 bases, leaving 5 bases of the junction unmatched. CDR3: CASSLQASGNTGELFF. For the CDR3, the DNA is TGTGCCAGCAGCTTACAGGCTAGCGGAAACACCGGGGAGCTGTTTTTT.